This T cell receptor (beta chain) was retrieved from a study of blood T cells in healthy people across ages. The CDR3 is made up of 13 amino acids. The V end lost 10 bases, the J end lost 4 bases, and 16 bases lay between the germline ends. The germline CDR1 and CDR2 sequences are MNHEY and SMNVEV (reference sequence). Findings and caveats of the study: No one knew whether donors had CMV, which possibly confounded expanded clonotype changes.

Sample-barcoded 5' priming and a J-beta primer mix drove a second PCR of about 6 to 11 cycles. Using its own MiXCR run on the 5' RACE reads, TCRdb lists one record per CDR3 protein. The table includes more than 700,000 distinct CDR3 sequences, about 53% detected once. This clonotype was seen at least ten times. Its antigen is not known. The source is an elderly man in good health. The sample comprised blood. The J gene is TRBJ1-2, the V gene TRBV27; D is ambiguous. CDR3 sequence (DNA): TGTGCCACCCGGAGAGACGGCGTCTATGGCTACACCTTC. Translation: CATRRDGVYGYTF.